This paragraph covers one T cell receptor (beta chain) sequence. Its antigen is as yet unknown. Only in-frame clones appear in the TCRdb table, and some are missing; sequencing was by immunoSEQ multiplex PCR. This sample carries more than 2 million clones, less than 95% of them seen once, and the ten largest clones take about 1.1%. Terminally differentiated effector memory CD45RA+ cells were excluded from the naive CD8 cells, which were CD45RO-negative and positively selected for CCR7. The CDR3 contains 15 residues. The germline CDR1 and CDR2 sequences are MDHEN and SYDVKM. Trimming removed 7 bases at V and 0 bases at J, with 16 bases between. This specimen comes from a study of shared clonotypes between healthy human individuals. Study information: There were three CD4 naive, three CD4 memory, two CD8 naive and one CD8 memory plates per donor. Study-wide results and caveats: Shared clonotypes: 4.5% to 5% naive CD4, roughly 4% naive CD8, 2.3% memory CD4, under 0.5% memory CD8. Non-shared clonotypes had lower generation probabilities than those shared by all four donors. A generally larger estimated richness was seen in naive subsets than in memory subsets.

The chain links TRBV28 to TRBJ2-7; possible D gene TRBD2, 6 bases. The origin of this receptor is a man aged 18 to 29 in good health. Specimen: naive CD8+ T cells sorted from blood. The chain's CDR3 is CASNGGTESSYEQYF. The CDR3 nucleotides are TGTGCCAGCAATGGGGGGACCGAGAGCTCCTACGAGCAGTACTTC.